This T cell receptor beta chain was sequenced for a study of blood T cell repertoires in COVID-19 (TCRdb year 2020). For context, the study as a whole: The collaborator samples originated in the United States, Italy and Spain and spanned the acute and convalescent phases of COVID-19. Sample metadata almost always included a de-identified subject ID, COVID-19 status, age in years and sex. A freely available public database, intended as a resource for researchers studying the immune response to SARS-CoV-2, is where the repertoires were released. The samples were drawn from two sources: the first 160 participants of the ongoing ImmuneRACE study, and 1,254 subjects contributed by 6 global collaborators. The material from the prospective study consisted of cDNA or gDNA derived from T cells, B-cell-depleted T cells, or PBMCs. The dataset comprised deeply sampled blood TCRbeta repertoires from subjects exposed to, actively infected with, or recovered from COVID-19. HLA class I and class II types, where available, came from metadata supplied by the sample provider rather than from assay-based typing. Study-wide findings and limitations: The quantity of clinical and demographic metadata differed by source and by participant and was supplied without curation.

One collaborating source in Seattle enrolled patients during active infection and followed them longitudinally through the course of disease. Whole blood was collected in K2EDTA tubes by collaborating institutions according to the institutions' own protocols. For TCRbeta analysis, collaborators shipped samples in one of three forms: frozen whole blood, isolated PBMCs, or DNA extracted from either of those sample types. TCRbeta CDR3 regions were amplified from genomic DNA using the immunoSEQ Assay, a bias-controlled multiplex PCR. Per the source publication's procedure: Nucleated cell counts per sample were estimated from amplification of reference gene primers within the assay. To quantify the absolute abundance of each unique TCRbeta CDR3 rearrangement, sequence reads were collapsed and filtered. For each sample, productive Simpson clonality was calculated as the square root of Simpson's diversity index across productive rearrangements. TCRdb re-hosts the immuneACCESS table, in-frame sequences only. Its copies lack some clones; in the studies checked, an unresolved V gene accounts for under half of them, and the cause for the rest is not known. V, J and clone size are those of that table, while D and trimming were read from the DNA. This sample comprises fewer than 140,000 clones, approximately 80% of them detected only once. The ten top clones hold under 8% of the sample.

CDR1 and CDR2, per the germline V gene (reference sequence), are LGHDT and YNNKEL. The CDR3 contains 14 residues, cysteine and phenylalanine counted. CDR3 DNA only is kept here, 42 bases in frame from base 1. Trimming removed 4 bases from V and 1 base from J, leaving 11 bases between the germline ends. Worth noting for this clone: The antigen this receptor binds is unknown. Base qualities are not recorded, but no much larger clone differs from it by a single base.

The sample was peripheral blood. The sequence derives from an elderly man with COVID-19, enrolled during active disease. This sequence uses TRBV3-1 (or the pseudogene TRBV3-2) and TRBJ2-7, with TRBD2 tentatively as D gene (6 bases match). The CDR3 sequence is CASSRGEVSYEQYF. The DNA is TGTGCCAGCAGCCGAGGGGAGGTTTCCTACGAGCAGTACTTC.